This T cell receptor beta chain was recorded in a study of T-cell reconstitution after alpha-beta-depleted transplantation in children. The sample holds many counts of this clonotype. Germline lookup yields CDR1 LGHNA and CDR2 YSLEER. V was clipped by 1 base and J by 4 bases, with 6 bases between them. The CDR3 loop spans 13 amino acids. The TCRbeta library incorporated unique molecular identifiers. TCRdb recomputed calls from the PCR reads with MiXCR, one row per CDR3 protein. The sample consists of around 370,000 distinct CDR3 sequences, 10% of them appearing once. The source of this sequence is a human donor who donated a stem cell graft to a child with acute lymphoblastic leukemia. J is TRBJ2-3 and V is TRBV4-3; weak D call: TRBD2 (5 bases). This specimen was PBMCs from the stem cell graft donor, taken from the stem cell graft. The CDR3 sequence: CASSQAGSDTQYF. DNA of the CDR3: TGCGCCAGCAGCCAAGCGGGATCAGATACGCAGTATTTT.